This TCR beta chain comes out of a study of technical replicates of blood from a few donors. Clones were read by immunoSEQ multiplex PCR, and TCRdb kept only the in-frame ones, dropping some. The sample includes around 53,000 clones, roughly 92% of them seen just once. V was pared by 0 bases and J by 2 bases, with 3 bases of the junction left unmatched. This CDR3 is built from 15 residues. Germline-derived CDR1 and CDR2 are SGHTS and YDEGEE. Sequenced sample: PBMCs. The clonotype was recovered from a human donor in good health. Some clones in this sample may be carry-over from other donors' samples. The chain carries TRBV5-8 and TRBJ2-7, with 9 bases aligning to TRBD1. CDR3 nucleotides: TGTGCCAGCAGCTTGGCTGGGGACAGGGCCTACGAGCAGTACTTC. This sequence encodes CASSLAGDRAYEQYF.